Listed below are T cell receptor beta chains from one sample, sequenced in a study of cytomegalovirus exposure and HLA in healthy donors. Sequencing was performed with immunoSEQ multiplex PCR; in TCRdb, only in-frame clones are kept and a portion is missing. Of 120,000 to 150,000 clones listed, over 65% are singletons. The sample comprised PBMCs. Receptors originate from a man aged 40-55 years in good health and CMV-seropositive. Each CDR3 is given with its conserved first and last residue. A D gene is named only where the DNA matches it firmly. Size is stated for part of the rows, as once, few or many counts, or as a class when the clone is expanded.

v_gene: TRBV4-3; d_gene: .; j_gene: TRBJ2-1; abundance: .; CDR3nt: TGCGCCAGCAGCCAAGATGCGGCTAGCCTCAATGAGCAGTTCTTC; CDR3aa: CASSQDAASLNEQFF
v_gene: TRBV6-5; d_gene: .; j_gene: TRBJ1-5; abundance: .; CDR3nt: TGTGCCAGCAGTAACGGACAGCCAAGCAATCAGCCCCAGCATTTT; CDR3aa: CASSNGQPSNQPQHF
v_gene: TRBV7-9; d_gene: .; j_gene: TRBJ1-2; abundance: .; CDR3nt: TGTGCCAGCAGTCTAGACCGCTATGGCTACACCTTC; CDR3aa: CASSLDRYGYTF
v_gene: TRBV5-1; d_gene: TRBD2; j_gene: TRBJ2-2; abundance: .; CDR3nt: TGCGCCAGCAGCTTGGAGGTAGCGGGAGTTGGTACCGGGGAGCTGTTTTTT; CDR3aa: CASSLEVAGVGTGELFF
v_gene: TRBV15; d_gene: .; j_gene: TRBJ2-1; abundance: .; CDR3nt: TGTGCCACCAGCAGAGGGGTGGAGAGACAGGATCCCCTACAGTTCTTC; CDR3aa: CATSRGVERQDPLQFF
v_gene: TRBV7-2; d_gene: .; j_gene: TRBJ2-1; abundance: .; CDR3nt: TGTGCCAGCAGCTTAGCTGGTAGCGAGTCCTACAATGAGCAGTTCTTC; CDR3aa: CASSLAGSESYNEQFF
v_gene: TRBV5-1; d_gene: TRBD1; j_gene: TRBJ2-7; abundance: .; CDR3nt: TGCGCCAGCAGCTTGGGGGGGACAGGGGGCTACGAGCAGTACTTC; CDR3aa: CASSLGGTGGYEQYF
v_gene: TRBV10-3; d_gene: .; j_gene: TRBJ1-1; abundance: .; CDR3nt: TGTGCCATCAGTGAGGGGGGGTTCGGGACCACGGAACAGACTGAAGCTTTCTTT; CDR3aa: CAISEGGFGTTEQTEAFF
v_gene: TRBV19; d_gene: .; j_gene: TRBJ2-3; abundance: .; CDR3nt: TGTGCCAGTAGTTGGACTTTTGGTGGCGGCACAGATACGCAGTATTTT; CDR3aa: CASSWTFGGGTDTQYF
v_gene: TRBV29-1; d_gene: .; j_gene: TRBJ1-2; abundance: .; CDR3nt: TGCAGCGTTGACACAAGAGGCAACTATGGCTACACCTTC; CDR3aa: CSVDTRGNYGYTF
v_gene: TRBV19; d_gene: TRBD2; j_gene: TRBJ2-1; abundance: .; CDR3nt: TGTGCCAGTAGTTCCGGGACTAGCGGGTACAATGAGCAGTTCTTC; CDR3aa: CASSSGTSGYNEQFF
v_gene: TRBV28; d_gene: TRBD2; j_gene: TRBJ2-1; abundance: .; CDR3nt: TGTGCCAGCGGCAGACTAGCGGGAGGGGGGGAGCAGTTCTTC; CDR3aa: CASGRLAGGGEQFF
v_gene: TRBV12-5; d_gene: .; j_gene: TRBJ1-2; abundance: .; CDR3nt: TGTGCTAGTGGTTTCGGGGGAGCTAACTATGGCTACACCTTC; CDR3aa: CASGFGGANYGYTF
v_gene: TRBV7-9; d_gene: .; j_gene: TRBJ2-3; abundance: few; CDR3nt: TGTTCCAGCAGCTTTAGTACAGATACGCAGTATTTT; CDR3aa: CSSSFSTDTQYF
v_gene: TRBV7-8; d_gene: TRBD1; j_gene: TRBJ1-2; abundance: .; CDR3nt: TGTGCCAGCAGCTTAAAGGTGACAGGGTTCGGCTACACCTTC; CDR3aa: CASSLKVTGFGYTF
v_gene: TRBV4-1; d_gene: .; j_gene: TRBJ1-4; abundance: .; CDR3nt: TGCGCCAGCAGCCACCCCAGAGGGACGGGGGGCCCAACTAATGAAAAACTGTTTTTT; CDR3aa: CASSHPRGTGGPTNEKLFF
v_gene: TRBV6-5; d_gene: .; j_gene: TRBJ2-3; abundance: .; CDR3nt: TGTGCCAGCTCCCCCTGGGGGACTAGCACAGATACGCAGTATTTT; CDR3aa: CASSPWGTSTDTQYF
v_gene: TRBV14; d_gene: TRBD1; j_gene: TRBJ2-7; abundance: .; CDR3nt: TGTGCCAGCAGCCTTCTAGGGGACAGGGGACGCGAGCAGTACTTC; CDR3aa: CASSLLGDRGREQYF
v_gene: TRBV11-3; d_gene: TRBD2; j_gene: TRBJ2-1; abundance: .; CDR3nt: TGTGCCAGCAGCTTAGGAATTAGCGGGAAGGGCTACAATGAGCAGTTCTTC; CDR3aa: CASSLGISGKGYNEQFF
v_gene: TRBV28; d_gene: .; j_gene: TRBJ1-3; abundance: .; CDR3nt: TGTGCCAGCAGTCCAAGATTGGGAGGGATCGCTGGAAACACCATATATTTT; CDR3aa: CASSPRLGGIAGNTIYF
v_gene: TRBV12-5; d_gene: .; j_gene: TRBJ2-7; abundance: few; CDR3nt: TGTGCTAGTGGTACCAGAACTAGAGGATCCTACGAGCAGTACTTC; CDR3aa: CASGTRTRGSYEQYF
v_gene: TRBV7-8; d_gene: .; j_gene: TRBJ2-2; abundance: few; CDR3nt: TGTGCCAGCAGCTTAGCGGGAGTTACCGGGGAGCTGTTTTTT; CDR3aa: CASSLAGVTGELFF
v_gene: TRBV15; d_gene: .; j_gene: TRBJ2-7; abundance: .; CDR3nt: TGTGCCACCAGCGCGCGGGACAGCCCCAAATACGAGCAGTACTTC; CDR3aa: CATSARDSPKYEQYF
v_gene: TRBV5-4; d_gene: .; j_gene: TRBJ2-5; abundance: .; CDR3nt: TGTGCCAGCAGCTTAGGGACAACGGAGACCCAGTACTTC; CDR3aa: CASSLGTTETQYF
v_gene: TRBV25-1; d_gene: .; j_gene: TRBJ2-7; abundance: few; CDR3nt: TGTGCCAGCAGTGAATGGCAAAACTACGAGCAGTACTTC; CDR3aa: CASSEWQNYEQYF
v_gene: TRBV5-1; d_gene: TRBD2; j_gene: TRBJ2-3; abundance: once; CDR3nt: TGCGCCAGCAGCCTCGGGACTAGCGGGCGCACAGATACGCAGTATTTT; CDR3aa: CASSLGTSGRTDTQYF
v_gene: TRBV6-1; d_gene: .; j_gene: TRBJ2-7; abundance: .; CDR3nt: TGTGCCAGCTCACAGCGGCCCTCCTACGAGCAGTACTTC; CDR3aa: CASSQRPSYEQYF
v_gene: TRBV29-1; d_gene: TRBD1; j_gene: TRBJ1-4; abundance: .; CDR3nt: TGCAGCGTTGGGGACAGGGAAGAAAAACTGTTTTTT; CDR3aa: CSVGDREEKLFF
v_gene: TRBV27; d_gene: TRBD1; j_gene: TRBJ1-1; abundance: .; CDR3nt: TGTGCCAGCAGTCCCACTTGGACAGGGCGACCTGAGGCTTTCTTT; CDR3aa: CASSPTWTGRPEAFF
v_gene: TRBV15; d_gene: TRBD2; j_gene: TRBJ2-3; abundance: .; CDR3nt: TGTGCCACCGCTAGCGGGAGGGCCTCAGATACGCAGTATTTT; CDR3aa: CATASGRASDTQYF
v_gene: TRBV9; d_gene: TRBD2; j_gene: TRBJ2-3; abundance: .; CDR3nt: TGTGCCAGCAGCGTCCCTTTGGCGGGAGCCTCAGATACGCAGTATTTT; CDR3aa: CASSVPLAGASDTQYF